This T cell receptor beta chain is drawn from a study of shared clonotypes between healthy human individuals. Overall study results and limits: The genetic and exposure-history diversity represented was limited by few donors.

Only in-frame clones appear in the TCRdb table, and some are missing; sequencing was by immunoSEQ multiplex PCR. Altogether nearly 2 million clones are present, about 95% being singletons, with the ten largest covering 1.2%. Of note for this clone: Its antigen is undetermined.

The naive CD8 population came from CD45RO-negative cells selected for CCR7, without terminally differentiated effector memory CD45RA+ cells. Trimming took 0 bases from V and 4 from J; bases not matched to a gene: 11. This CDR3 region has 17 residues. The V gene's germline CDR1 is LGHNA and CDR2 YSLEER. This TCR derives from a man aged 18 to 30 in good health. Sequenced sample: naive CD8+ T cells sorted from blood. The rearrangement joins TRBV4-3 to TRBJ2-7; 8 bases agree with TRBD2. The CDR3 nucleotides read TGCGCCAGCAGCCAAGACCTGGGTGTGGGACTAGGGTACGAGCAGTACTTC. It codes for CASSQDLGVGLGYEQYF.